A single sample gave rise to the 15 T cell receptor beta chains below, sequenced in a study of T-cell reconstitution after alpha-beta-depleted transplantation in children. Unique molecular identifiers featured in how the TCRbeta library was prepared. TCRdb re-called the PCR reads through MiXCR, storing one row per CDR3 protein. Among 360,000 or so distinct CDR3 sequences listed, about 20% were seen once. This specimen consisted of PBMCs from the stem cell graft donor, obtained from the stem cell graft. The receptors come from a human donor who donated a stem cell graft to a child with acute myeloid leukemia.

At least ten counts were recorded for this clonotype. The CDR3 is CSATPPGQGRNTQETQYF. The DNA for the CDR3 is TGCAGTGCAACACCACCGGGGCAGGGGCGTAACACCCAAGAGACCCAGTACTTC. The rearrangement links TRBV20-1 to TRBJ2-5; D may be TRBD1 (6 bases). Trimming took off 6 bases at V and 1 base at J, with 27 bases between the two ends. This CDR3 region has 18 residues. The germline V gene has CDR1 DFQATT and CDR2 SNEGSKA (reference sequence).

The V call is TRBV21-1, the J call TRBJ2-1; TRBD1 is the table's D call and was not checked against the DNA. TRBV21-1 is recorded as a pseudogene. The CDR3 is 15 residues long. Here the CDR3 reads CASTRGGKYYNEQFF. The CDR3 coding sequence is TGTGCCAGCACCAGGGGCGGGAAGTATTACAATGAGCAGTTCTTC.

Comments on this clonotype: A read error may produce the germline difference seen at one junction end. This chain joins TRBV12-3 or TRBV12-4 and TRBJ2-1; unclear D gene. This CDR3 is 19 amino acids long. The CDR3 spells CTSSLDQEVPPSSYNEQFF. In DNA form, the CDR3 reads TGTACCAGCAGTTTAGATCAGGAAGTACCGCCGAGCTCCTACAATGAGCAGTTCTTC.

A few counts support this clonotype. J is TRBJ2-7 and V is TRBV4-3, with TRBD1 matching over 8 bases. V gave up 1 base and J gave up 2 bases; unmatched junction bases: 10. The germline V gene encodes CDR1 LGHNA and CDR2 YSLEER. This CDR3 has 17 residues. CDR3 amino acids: CASSQGIRDRMTYEQYF. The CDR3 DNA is TGCGCCAGCAGCCAAGGCATTCGGGACAGGATGACCTACGAGCAGTACTTC.

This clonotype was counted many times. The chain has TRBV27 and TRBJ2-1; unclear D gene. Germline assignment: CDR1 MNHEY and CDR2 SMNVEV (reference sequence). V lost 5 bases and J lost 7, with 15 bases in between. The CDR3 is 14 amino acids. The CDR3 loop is CASSTMRSWNEQFF. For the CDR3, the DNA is TGTGCCAGCAGTACCATGCGTTCATGGAATGAGCAGTTCTTC.

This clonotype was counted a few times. The CDR3 nucleotides read TGTGCCAGCAGCTTGGCCCACCATGGGGGAGACACCATATATTTT. Its translation is CASSLAHHGGDTIYF. The V call is TRBV5-5, the J call TRBJ1-3, with D possibly being TRBD1 (5 bases). In germline, CDR1 is SGHKS, CDR2 YYEKEE (reference sequence). V was cut by 0 bases and J by 8 bases, with 15 bases left in between. This CDR3 has 15 amino acids.

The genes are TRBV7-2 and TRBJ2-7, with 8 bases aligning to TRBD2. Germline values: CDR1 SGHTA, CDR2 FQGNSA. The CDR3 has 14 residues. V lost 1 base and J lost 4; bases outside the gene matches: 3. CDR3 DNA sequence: TGTGCCAGCAGCTTAGATACTAGCGGTTACGAGCAGTACTTC. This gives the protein CASSLDTSGYEQYF.

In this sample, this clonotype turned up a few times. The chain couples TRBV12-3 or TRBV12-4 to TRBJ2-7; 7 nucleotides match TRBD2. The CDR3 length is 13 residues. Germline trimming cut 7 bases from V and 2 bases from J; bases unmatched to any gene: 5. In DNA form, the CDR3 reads TGTGCCAGCAAAGCGGGAAACGCCTACGAGCAGTACTTC. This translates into CASKAGNAYEQYF.

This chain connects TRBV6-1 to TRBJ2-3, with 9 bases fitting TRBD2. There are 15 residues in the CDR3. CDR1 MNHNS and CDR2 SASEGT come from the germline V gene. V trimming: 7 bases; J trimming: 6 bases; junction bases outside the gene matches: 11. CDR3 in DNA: TGTGCCAGCACCACGGGGCGGGAGGGACGTGATACGCAGTATTTT. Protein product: CASTTGREGRDTQYF.

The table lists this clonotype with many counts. The CDR3 spells CAIYTSGREQFF. The CDR3, as DNA: TGTGCCATCTACACTAGCGGGAGAGAGCAGTTCTTC. The chain combines TRBV2 with TRBJ2-1; TRBD2 aligns across 11 bases. Germline V gene sequence: CDR1 SNHLY, CDR2 FYNNEI. V shed 10 bases, J shed 10 bases, and the junction held 6 bases outside the gene matches. This CDR3 is 12 amino acids long.

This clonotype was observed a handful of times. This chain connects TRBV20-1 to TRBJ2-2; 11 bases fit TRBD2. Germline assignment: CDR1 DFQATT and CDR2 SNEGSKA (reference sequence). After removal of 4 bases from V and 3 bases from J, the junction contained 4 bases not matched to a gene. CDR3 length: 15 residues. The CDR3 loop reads CSAISGRAHTGELFF. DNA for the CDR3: TGCAGTGCTATTAGCGGGAGGGCCCACACCGGGGAGCTGTTTTTT.

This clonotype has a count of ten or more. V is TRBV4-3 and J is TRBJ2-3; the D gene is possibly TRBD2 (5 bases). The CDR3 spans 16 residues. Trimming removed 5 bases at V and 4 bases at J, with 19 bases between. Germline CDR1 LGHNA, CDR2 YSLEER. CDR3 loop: CASSGRYAGLPDTQYF. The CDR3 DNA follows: TGCGCCAGCAGCGGACGGTACGCGGGCCTCCCAGATACGCAGTATTTT.

As DNA, the CDR3 is TGTGCCACCAGTCTCAGGGGTGGACTGCCCTTTAGTAATGAGCAGTTCTTC. Protein sequence: CATSLRGGLPFSNEQFF. The chain joins TRBV24-1 to TRBJ2-1, with D tentatively TRBD1 (6 bases). This CDR3 comprises 17 residues. The V gene's germline CDR1 is KGHDR and CDR2 SFDVKD. The V and J ends lost 6 bases and 7 bases respectively, with 24 bases between them.

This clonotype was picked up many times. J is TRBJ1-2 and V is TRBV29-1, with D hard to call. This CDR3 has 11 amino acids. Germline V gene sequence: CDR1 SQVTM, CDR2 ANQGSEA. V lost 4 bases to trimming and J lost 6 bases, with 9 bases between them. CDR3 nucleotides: TGCAGCGTTGTCGCCCGGGATGGCTACACCTTC. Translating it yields CSVVARDGYTF.

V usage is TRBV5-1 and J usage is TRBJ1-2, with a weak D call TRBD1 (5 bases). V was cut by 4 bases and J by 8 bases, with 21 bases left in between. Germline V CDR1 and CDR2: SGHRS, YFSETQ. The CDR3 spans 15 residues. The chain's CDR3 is CASSVTAGSAQGYTF. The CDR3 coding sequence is TGCGCCAGCAGCGTGACAGCAGGCAGTGCTCAAGGCTACACCTTC. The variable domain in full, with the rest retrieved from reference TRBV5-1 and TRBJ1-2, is KAGVTQTPRYLIKTRGQQVTLSCSPISGHRSVSWYQQTPGQGLQFLFEYFSETQRNKGNFPGRFSGRQFSNSRSEMNVSTLELGDSALYLCASSVTAGSAQGYTFGSGTRLTVV.